This T cell receptor beta chain was recorded in a study of CD4+ T cells in melanoma. Concerning this clone itself: Its antigen is currently unknown.

General study results and limits: CD8+ T cell, macrophage and B cell function reportedly correlated with neoantigen-specific CD4+ T cells. Diverse differentiation states were reported for melanoma neoantigen-specific CD4+ T cells.

The data were produced by immunoSEQ multiplex PCR, yet TCRdb's version contains in-frame clones alone and is incomplete. Found here are more than 9,000 clones, 68% of them singletons; the top ten hold 9.5% to 12%. V was cut by 5 bases and J by 4 bases, with 13 bases left in between. CDR1 is MGHDK, CDR2 SYGVNS, per germline. This CDR3 contains 14 residues. The chain is built from TRBV25-1 and TRBJ2-3; unclear D gene. Specimen: cells from a culture (not recorded whether cultured in vitro). This clonotype was sampled from a human donor with melanoma. The CDR3 region has the DNA TGTGCCAGCAGTACCCTCTGGGGATCAGATACGCAGTATTTT. As protein: CASSTLWGSDTQYF.